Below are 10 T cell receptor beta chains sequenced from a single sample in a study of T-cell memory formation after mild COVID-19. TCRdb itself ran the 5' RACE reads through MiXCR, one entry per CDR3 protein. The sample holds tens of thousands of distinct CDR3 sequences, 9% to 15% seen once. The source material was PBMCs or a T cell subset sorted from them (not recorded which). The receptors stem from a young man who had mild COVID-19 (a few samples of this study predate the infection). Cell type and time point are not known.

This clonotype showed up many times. CDR3 nucleotide sequence: TGTGCCAGCAGCCAAGAGGGCGGGGGGCACACAGATACGCAGTATTTT. Translation gives CASSQEGGGHTDTQYF. The chain uses TRBV3-1 and TRBJ2-3; 8 bases fit TRBD2. Germline lookup yields CDR1 LGHDT and CDR2 YNNKEL (reference sequence). Trimming cost V 0 bases and J 2 bases; bases outside gene matches: 4. The CDR3 runs to 16 residues.

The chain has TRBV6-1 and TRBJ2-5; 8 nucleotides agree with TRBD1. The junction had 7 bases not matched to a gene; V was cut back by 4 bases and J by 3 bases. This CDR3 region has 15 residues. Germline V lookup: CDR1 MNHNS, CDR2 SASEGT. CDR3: CASSVGQGLKETQYF. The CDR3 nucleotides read TGTGCCAGCAGTGTTGGACAGGGCCTAAAAGAGACCCAGTACTTC.

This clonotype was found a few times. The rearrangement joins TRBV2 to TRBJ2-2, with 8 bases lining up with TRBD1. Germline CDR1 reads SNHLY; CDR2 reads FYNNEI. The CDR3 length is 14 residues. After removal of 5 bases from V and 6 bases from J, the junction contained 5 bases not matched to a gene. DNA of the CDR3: TGTGCCAGCAGTTCACAGGGGGGACCCGGGGAGCTGTTTTTT. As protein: CASSSQGGPGELFF.

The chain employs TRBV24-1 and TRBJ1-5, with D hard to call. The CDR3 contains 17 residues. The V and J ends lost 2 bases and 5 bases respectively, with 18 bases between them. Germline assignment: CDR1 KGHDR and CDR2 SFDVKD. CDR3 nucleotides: TGTGCCACCAGTGATTCAGGACGGAGGGCTATCGATCAGCCCCAGCATTTT. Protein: CATSDSGRRAIDQPQHF.

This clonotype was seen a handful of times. CDR3 amino acids: CASSGRTGAGNTIYF. The CDR3 nucleotides read TGTGCCAGCAGCGGACGGACAGGGGCAGGAAACACCATATATTTT. This rearrangement joins TRBV5-5 to TRBJ1-3; 9 bases match TRBD1. Germline-derived CDR1 and CDR2 are SGHKS and YYEKEE (reference sequence). Trimming removed 4 bases from V and 4 bases from J; junction bases left unmatched: 6. The CDR3 is made up of 15 amino acids.

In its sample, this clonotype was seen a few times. CDR3 in DNA: TGTGCCAGCTGTATGGGCAGCAATCAGCCCCAGCATTTT. It codes for CASCMGSNQPQHF. The rearrangement links TRBV27 to TRBJ1-5, with D uncertain. Germline V gene sequence: CDR1 MNHEY, CDR2 SMNVEV (reference sequence). The CDR3 contains 13 residues. Trimming pared 8 bases from V and 1 base from J, leaving 9 bases between.

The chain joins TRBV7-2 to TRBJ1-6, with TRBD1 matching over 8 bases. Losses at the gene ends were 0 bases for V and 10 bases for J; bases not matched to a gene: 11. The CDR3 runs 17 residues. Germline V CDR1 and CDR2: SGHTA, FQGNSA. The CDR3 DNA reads TGTGCCAGCAGCTTAGCTGCAGGGACAGGTGGGGGATCACCCCTCCACTTT. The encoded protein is CASSLAAGTGGGSPLHF.

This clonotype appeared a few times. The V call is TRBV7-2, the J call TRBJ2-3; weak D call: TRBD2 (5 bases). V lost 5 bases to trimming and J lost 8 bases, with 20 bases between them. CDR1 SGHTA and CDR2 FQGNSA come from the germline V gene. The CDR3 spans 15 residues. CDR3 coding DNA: TGTGCCAGCAGCCCTACGCATTTAGCGCGGGTTACGCAGTATTTT. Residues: CASSPTHLARVTQYF.

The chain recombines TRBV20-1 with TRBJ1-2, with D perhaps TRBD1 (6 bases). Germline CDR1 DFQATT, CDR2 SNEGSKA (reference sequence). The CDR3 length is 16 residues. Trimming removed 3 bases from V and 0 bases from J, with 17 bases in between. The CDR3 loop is CSARSRDTTSNYGYTF. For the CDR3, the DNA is TGCAGTGCTAGGTCCCGGGACACTACTTCTAACTATGGCTACACCTTC.

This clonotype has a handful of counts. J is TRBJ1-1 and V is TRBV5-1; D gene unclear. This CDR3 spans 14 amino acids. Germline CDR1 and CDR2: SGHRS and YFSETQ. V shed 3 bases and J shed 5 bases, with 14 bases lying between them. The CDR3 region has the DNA TGCGCCAGCAGCTCCCGGGCCGGCGAGACTGAAGCTTTCTTT. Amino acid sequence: CASSSRAGETEAFF.